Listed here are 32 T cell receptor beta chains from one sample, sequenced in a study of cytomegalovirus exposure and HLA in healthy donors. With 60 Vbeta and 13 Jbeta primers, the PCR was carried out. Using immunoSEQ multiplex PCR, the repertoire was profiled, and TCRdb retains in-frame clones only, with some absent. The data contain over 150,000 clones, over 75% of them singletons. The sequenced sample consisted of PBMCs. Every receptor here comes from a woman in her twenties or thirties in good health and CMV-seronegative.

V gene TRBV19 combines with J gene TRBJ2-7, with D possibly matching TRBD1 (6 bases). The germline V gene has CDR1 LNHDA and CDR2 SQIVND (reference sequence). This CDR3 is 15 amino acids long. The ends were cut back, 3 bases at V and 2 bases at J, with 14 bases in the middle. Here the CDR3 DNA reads TGTGCCAGTAGTATTGGCAAATGGACAGCCTACGAGCAGTACTTC. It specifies CASSIGKWTAYEQYF.

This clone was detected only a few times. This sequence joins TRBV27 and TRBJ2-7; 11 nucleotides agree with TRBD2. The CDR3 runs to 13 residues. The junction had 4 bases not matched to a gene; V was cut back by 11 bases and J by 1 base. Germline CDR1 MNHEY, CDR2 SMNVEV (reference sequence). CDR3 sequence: CAGLAGSSYEQYF. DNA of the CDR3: TGTGCCGGACTAGCGGGTTCGTCCTACGAGCAGTACTTC.

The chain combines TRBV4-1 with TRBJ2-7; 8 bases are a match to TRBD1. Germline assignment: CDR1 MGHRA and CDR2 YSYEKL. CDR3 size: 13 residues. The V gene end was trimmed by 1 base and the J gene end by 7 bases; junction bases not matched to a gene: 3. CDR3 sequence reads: CASSQGRGQEQYF. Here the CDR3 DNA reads TGCGCCAGCAGCCAAGGCAGGGGGCAGGAGCAGTACTTC.

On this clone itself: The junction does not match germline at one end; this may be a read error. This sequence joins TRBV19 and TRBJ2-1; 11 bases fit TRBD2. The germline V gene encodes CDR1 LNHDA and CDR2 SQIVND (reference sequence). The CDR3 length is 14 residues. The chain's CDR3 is CASSIAGGPDEQFF. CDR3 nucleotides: TGTGCCAGTAGCATAGCGGGAGGGCCGGATGAGCAGTTCTTC.

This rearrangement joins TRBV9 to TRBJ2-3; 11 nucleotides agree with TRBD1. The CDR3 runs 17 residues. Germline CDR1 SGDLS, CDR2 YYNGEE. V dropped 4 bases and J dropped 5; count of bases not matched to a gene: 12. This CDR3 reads CASSPAPPGQGEDTQYF. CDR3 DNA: TGTGCCAGCAGCCCCGCCCCTCCGGGACAGGGGGAAGATACGCAGTATTTT.

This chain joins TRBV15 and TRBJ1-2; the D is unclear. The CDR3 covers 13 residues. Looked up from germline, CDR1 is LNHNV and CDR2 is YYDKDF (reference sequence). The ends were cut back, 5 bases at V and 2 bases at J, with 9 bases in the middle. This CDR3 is CATSLPPNYGYTF. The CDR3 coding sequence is TGTGCCACCAGCCTCCCCCCCAACTATGGCTACACCTTC.

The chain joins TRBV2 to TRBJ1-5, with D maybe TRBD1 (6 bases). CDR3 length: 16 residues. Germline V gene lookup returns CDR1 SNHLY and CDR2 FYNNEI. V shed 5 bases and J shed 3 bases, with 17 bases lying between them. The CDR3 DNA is TGTGCCAGCAGTCCCCAAGGGGGGGACACCAATCAGCCCCAGCATTTT. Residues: CASSPQGGDTNQPQHF.

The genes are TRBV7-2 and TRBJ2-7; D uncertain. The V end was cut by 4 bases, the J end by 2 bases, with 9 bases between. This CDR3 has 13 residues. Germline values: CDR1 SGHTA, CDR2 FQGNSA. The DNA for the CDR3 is TGTGCCAGCAGCTATTTTGGCCCCTACGAGCAGTACTTC. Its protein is CASSYFGPYEQYF. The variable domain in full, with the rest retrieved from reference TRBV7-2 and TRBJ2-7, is GAGVSQSPSNKVTEKGKDVELRCDPISGHTALYWYRQSLGQGLEFLIYFQGNSAPDKSGLPSDRFSAERTGGSVSTLTIQRTQQEDSAVYLCASSYFGPYEQYFGPGTRLTVT.

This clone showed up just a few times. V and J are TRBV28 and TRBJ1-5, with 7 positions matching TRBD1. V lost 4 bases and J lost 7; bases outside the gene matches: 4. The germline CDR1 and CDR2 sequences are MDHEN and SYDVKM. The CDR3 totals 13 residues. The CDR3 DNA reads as TGTGCCAGCAGTTCTTACAGGGGCCAGCCCCAGCATTTT. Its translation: CASSSYRGQPQHF. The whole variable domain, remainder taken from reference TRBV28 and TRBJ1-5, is DVKVTQSSRYLVKRTGEKVFLECVQDMDHENMFWYRQDPGLGLRLIYFSYDVKMKEKGDIPEGYSVSREKKERFSLILESASTNQTSMYLCASSSYRGQPQHFGDGTRLSIL.

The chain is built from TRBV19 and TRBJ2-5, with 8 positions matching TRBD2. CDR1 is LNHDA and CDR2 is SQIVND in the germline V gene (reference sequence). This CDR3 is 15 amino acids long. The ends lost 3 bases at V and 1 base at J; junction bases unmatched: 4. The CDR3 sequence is CASSILAGTQETQYF. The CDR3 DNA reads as TGTGCCAGTAGTATCCTAGCGGGTACCCAAGAGACCCAGTACTTC.

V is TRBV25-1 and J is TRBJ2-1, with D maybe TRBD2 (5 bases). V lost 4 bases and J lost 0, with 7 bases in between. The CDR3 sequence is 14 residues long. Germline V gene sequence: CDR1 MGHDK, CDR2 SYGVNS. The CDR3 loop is CASSVGSSYNEQFF. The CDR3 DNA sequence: TGTGCCAGCAGTGTGGGGAGCTCCTACAATGAGCAGTTCTTC. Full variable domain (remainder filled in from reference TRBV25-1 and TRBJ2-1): EADIYQTPRYLVIGTGKKITLECSQTMGHDKMYWYQQDPGMELHLIHYSYGVNSTEKGDLSSESTVSRIRTEHFPLTLESARPSHTSQYLCASSVGSSYNEQFFGPGTRLTVL.

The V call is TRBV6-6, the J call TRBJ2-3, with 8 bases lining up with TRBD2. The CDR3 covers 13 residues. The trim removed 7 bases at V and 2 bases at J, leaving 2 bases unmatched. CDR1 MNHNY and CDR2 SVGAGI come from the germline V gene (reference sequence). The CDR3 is CASNSGDTDTQYF. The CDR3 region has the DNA TGTGCCAGCAATAGCGGGGACACAGATACGCAGTATTTT.

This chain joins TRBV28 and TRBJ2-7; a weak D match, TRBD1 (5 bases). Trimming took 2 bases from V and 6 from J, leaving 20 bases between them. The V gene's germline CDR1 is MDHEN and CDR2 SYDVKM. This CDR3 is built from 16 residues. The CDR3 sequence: CASSLRYLDGAPEQYF. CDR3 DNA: TGTGCCAGCAGTTTAAGGTACTTGGATGGGGCTCCCGAGCAGTACTTC. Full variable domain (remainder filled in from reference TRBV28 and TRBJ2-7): DVKVTQSSRYLVKRTGEKVFLECVQDMDHENMFWYRQDPGLGLRLIYFSYDVKMKEKGDIPEGYSVSREKKERFSLILESASTNQTSMYLCASSLRYLDGAPEQYFGPGTRLTVT.

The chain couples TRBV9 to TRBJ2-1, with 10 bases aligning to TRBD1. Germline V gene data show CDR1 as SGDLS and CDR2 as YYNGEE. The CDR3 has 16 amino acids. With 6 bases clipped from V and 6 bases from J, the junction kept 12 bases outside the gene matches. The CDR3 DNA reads TGTGCCAGCATCCGAGGAGGGACAGGGGATGTCAATGAGCAGTTCTTC. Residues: CASIRGGTGDVNEQFF. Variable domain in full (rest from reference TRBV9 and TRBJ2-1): DSGVTQTPKHLITATGQRVTLRCSPRSGDLSVYWYQQSLDQGLQFLIQYYNGEERAKGNILERFSAQQFPDLHSELNLSSLELGDSALYFCASIRGGTGDVNEQFFGPGTRLTVL.

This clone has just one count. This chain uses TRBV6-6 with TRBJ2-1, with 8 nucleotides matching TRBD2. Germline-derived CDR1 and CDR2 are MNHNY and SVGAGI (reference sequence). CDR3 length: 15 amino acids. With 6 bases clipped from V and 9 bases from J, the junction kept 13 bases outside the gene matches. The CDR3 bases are TGTGCCAGCAGCCTCCCGGGGGGGCGATATGGTGAGCAGTTCTTC. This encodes CASSLPGGRYGEQFF.

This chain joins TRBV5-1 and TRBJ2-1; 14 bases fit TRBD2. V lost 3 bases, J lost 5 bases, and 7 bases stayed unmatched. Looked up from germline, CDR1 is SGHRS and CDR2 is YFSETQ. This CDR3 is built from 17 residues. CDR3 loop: CASSSAMTSGGDNEQFF. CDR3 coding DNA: TGCGCCAGCAGCTCGGCGATGACTAGCGGGGGGGACAATGAGCAGTTCTTC.

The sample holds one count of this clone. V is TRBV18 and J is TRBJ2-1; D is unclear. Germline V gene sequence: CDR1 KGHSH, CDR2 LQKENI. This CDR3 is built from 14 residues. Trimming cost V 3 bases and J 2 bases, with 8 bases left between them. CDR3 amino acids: CASSPPSTYNEQFF. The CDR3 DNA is TGTGCCAGCTCACCTCCCTCTACCTACAATGAGCAGTTCTTC.

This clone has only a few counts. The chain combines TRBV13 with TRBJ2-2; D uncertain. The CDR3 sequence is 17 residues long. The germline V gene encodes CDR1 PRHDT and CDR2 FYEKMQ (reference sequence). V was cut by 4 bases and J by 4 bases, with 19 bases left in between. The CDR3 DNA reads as TGTGCCAGCAGCTCGTTGAGCCTGAGCTGGAGCACCGGGGAGCTGTTTTTT. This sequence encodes CASSSLSLSWSTGELFF.

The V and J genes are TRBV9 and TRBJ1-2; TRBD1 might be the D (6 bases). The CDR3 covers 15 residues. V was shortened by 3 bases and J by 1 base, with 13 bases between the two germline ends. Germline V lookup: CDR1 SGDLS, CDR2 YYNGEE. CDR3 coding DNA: TGTGCCAGCAGCGGAGACAGGATTTATAACTATGGCTACACCTTC. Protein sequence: CASSGDRIYNYGYTF.

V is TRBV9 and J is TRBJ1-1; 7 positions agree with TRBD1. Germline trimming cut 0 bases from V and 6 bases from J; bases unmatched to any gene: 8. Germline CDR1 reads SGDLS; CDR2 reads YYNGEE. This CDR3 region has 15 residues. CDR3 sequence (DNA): TGTGCCAGCAGCGTAGTTGGAGGGGGCGACGCTGAAGCTTTCTTT. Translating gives CASSVVGGGDAEAFF.

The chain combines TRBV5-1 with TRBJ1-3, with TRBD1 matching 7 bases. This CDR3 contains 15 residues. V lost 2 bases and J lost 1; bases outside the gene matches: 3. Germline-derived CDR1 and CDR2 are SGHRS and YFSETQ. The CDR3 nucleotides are TGCGCCAGCAGCTTCCGGACAGGATCTGGAAACACCATATATTTT. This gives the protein CASSFRTGSGNTIYF.

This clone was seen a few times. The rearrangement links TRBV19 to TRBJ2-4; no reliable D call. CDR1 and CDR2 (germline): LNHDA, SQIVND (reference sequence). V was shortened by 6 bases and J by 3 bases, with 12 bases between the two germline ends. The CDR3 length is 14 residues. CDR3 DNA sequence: TGTGCCAGTAGCAATCCCCTACTCAAAAACATTCAGTACTTC. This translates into CASSNPLLKNIQYF. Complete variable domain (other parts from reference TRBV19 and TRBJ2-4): DGGITQSPKYLFRKEGQNVTLSCEQNLNHDAMYWYRQDPGQGLRLIYYSQIVNDFQKGDIAEGYSVSREKKESFPLTVTSAQKNPTAFYLCASSNPLLKNIQYFGAGTRLSVL.

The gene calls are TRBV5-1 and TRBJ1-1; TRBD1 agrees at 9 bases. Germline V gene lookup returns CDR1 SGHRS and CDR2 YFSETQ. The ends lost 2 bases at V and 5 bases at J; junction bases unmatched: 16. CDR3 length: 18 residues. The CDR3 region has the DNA TGCGCCAGCAGCTTAATCTCCGGGACAGGGCCTGTCAGGACTGAAGCTTTCTTT. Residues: CASSLISGTGPVRTEAFF.

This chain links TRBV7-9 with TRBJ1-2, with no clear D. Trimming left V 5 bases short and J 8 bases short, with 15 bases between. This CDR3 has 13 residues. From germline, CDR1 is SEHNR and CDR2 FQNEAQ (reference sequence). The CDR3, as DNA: TGTGCCAGCAGCATCAGCGGGAAGCGGGGCTACACCTTC. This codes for CASSISGKRGYTF.

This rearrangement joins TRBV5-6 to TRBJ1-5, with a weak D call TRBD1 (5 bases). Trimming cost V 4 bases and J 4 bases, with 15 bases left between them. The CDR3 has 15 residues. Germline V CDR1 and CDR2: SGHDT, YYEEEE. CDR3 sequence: CASSPSRVTNQPQHF. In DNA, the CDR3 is TGTGCCAGCAGCCCTTCCAGGGTAACAAATCAGCCCCAGCATTTT.

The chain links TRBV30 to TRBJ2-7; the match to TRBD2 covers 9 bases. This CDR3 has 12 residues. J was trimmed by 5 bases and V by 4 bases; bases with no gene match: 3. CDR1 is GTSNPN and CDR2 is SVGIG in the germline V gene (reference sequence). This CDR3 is CAWTAGGDEQYF. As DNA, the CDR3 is TGTGCCTGGACCGCGGGAGGGGACGAGCAGTACTTC.

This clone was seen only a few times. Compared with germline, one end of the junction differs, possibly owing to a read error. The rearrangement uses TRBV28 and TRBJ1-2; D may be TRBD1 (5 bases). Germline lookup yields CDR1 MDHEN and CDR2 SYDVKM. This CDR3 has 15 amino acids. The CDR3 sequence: CASSLGGGFRRGYPF. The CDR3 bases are TGTGCCAGCAGTTTAGGCGGGGGGTTTCGTCGGGGCTACCCCTTC.

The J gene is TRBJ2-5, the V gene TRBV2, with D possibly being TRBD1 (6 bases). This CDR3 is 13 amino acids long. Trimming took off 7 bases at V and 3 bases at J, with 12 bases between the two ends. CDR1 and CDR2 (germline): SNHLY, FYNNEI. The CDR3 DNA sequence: TGTGCCAGCAATACAGGGAGTAAAGAGACCCAGTACTTC. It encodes CASNTGSKETQYF.

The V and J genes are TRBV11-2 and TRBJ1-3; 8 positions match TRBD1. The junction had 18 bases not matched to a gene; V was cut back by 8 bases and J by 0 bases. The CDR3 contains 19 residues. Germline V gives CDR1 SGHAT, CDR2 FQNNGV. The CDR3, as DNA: TGTGCCAGCGCGGACGAGACAGGGGCTTACGTGTCCTCTGGAAACACCATATATTTT. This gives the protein CASADETGAYVSSGNTIYF.

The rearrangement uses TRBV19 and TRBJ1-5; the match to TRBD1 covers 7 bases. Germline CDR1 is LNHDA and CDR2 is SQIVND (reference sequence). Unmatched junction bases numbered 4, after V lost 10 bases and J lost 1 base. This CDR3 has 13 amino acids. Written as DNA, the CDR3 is TGTGCCACTAGGGACAGCAGCAATCAGCCCCAGCATTTT. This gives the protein CATRDSSNQPQHF.

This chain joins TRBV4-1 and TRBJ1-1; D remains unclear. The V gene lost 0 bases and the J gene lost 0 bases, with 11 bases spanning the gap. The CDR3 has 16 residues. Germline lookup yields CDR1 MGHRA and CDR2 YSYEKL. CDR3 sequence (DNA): TGCGCCAGCAGCCAAGATAACAGAGCCTTGAACACTGAAGCTTTCTTT. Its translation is CASSQDNRALNTEAFF.

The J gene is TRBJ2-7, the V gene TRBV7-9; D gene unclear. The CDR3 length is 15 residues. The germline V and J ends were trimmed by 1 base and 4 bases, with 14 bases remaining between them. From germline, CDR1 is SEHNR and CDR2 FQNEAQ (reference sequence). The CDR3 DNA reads TGTGCCAGCAGCTTAGGCCCCACCTCTCTATACGAGCAGTACTTC. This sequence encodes CASSLGPTSLYEQYF.